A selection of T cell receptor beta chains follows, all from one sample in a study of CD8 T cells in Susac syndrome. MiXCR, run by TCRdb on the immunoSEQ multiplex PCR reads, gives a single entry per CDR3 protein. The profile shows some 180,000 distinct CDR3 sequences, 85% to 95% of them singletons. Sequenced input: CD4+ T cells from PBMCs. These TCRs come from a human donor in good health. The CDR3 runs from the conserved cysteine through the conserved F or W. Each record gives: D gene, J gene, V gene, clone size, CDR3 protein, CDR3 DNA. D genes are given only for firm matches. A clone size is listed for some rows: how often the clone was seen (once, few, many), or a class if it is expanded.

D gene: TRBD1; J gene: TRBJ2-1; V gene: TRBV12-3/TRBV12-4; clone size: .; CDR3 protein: CASSKGGQGDNGEQFF; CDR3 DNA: TGTGCCAGCAGTAAGGGGGGACAGGGTGATAACGGTGAGCAGTTCTTC
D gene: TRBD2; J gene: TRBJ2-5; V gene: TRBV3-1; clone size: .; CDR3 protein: CASNQGFGAGDQETQYF; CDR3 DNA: TGTGCCAGCAATCAGGGATTTGGAGCGGGAGATCAAGAGACCCAGTACTTC
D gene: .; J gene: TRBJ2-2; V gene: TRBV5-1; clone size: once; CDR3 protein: CASSLEGRLSTGELFF; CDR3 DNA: TGCGCCAGCAGCTTGGAAGGCAGGTTGAGCACCGGGGAGCTGTTTTTT
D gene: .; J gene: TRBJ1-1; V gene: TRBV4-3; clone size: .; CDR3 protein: CASSQEGGIGAFF; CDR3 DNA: TGCGCCAGCAGCCAAGAAGGGGGGATTGGAGCTTTCTTT
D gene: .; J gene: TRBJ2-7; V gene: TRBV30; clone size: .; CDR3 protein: CAWSGTGRDAYEQYF; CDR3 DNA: TGTGCCTGGAGCGGCACGGGGCGGGACGCCTACGAGCAGTACTTC
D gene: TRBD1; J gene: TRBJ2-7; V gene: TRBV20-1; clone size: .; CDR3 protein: CSANPGTVGEQYF; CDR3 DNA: TGCAGTGCCAATCCCGGGACAGTCGGCGAGCAGTACTTC
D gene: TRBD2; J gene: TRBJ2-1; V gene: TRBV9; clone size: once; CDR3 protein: CASSVGAGGFEQFF; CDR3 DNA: TGTGCCAGCAGCGTCGGAGCGGGAGGATTTGAGCAGTTCTTC
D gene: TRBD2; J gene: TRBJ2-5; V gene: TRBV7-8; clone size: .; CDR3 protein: CASRWGVAGGETQYF; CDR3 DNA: TGTGCCAGCAGATGGGGGGTCGCGGGAGGAGAGACCCAGTACTTC
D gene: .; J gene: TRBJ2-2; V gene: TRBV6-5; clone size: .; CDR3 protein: CASSFRTGELFF; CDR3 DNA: TGTGCCAGCAGTTTCAGGACCGGGGAGCTGTTTTTT
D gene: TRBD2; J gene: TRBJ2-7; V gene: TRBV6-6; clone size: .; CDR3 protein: CASTRDYSYEQYF; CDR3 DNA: TGTGCCAGCACCCGGGACTACTCCTACGAGCAGTACTTC
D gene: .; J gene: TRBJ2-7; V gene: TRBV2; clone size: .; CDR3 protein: CASQYGSPYEQYF; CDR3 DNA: TGTGCCAGCCAATATGGCAGTCCCTACGAGCAGTACTTC
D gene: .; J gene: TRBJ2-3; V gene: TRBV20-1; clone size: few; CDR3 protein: CSAHLDTQYF; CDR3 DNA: TGCAGTGCTCACCTCGATACGCAGTATTTT
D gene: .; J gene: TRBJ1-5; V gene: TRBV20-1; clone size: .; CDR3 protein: CSAADHPDQPQHF; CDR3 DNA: TGCAGTGCAGCGGACCACCCCGATCAGCCCCAGCATTTT
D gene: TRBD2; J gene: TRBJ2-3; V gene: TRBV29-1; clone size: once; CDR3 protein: CSVELRLAGADTQYF; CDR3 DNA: TGCAGCGTTGAACTTCGTCTAGCGGGAGCAGATACGCAGTATTTT
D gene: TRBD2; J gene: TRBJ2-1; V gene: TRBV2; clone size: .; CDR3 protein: CASKGLAGGNEQFF; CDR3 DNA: TGTGCCAGCAAGGGACTAGCGGGAGGTAATGAGCAGTTCTTC
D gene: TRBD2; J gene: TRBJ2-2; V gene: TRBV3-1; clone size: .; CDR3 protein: CASSQAGLAGGPSGELFF; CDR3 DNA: TGTGCCAGCAGCCAAGCAGGACTAGCGGGAGGGCCGAGCGGGGAGCTGTTTTTT
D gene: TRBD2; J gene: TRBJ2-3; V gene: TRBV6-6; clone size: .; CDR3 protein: CASRRRESTDTQYF; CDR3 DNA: TGTGCCAGCAGACGGCGGGAGAGCACAGATACGCAGTATTTT
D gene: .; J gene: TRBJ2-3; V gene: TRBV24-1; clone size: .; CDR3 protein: CATSDFASGQFTDTQYF; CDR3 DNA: TGTGCCACCAGTGATTTTGCAAGCGGCCAGTTCACAGATACGCAGTATTTT
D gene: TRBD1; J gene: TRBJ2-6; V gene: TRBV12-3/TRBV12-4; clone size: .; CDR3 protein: CASSRTGEGNVLTF; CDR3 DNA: TGTGCCAGCAGCAGGACAGGGGAGGGCAACGTCCTGACTTTC
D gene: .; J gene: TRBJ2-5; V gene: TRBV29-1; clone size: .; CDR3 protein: CSVEVGGQETQYF; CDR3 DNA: TGCAGCGTTGAAGTGGGGGGCCAAGAGACCCAGTACTTC
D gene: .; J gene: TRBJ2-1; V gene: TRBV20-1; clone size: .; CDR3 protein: CSAARKAVSYNEQFF; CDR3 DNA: TGCAGTGCTGCCCGGAAGGCGGTCTCCTACAATGAGCAGTTCTTC
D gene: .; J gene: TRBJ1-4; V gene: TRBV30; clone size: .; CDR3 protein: CAWTGIRNEKLFF; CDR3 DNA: TGTGCCTGGACAGGTATCAGGAATGAAAAACTGTTTTTT
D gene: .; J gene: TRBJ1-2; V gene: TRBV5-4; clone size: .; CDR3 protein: CASSPIRQANYGYTF; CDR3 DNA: TGTGCCAGCAGCCCCATTAGACAGGCAAACTATGGCTACACCTTC
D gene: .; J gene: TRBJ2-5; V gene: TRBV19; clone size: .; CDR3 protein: CASEDYTRETQYF; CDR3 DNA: TGTGCCAGCGAGGACTACACGAGAGAGACCCAGTACTTC
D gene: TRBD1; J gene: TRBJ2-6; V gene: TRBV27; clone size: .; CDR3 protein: CASSHGTGSSGANVLTF; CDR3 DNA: TGTGCCAGCAGTCACGGGACAGGGAGCTCTGGGGCCAACGTCCTGACTTTC
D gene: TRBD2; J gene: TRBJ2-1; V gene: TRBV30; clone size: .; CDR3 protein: CAWSLGLAGGPGEQFF; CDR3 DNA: TGTGCCTGGAGCTTAGGACTAGCGGGAGGGCCAGGTGAGCAGTTCTTC
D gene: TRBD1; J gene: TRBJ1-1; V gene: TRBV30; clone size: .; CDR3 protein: CAWKRRTGGEAFF; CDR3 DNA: TGTGCCTGGAAGCGTAGGACAGGTGGCGAAGCTTTCTTT
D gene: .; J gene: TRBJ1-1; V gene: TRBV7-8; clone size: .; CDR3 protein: CASSLPGYTEAFF; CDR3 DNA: TGTGCCAGCAGCTTACCGGGGTACACTGAAGCTTTCTTT
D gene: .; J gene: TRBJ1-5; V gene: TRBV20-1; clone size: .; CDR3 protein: CSGKQGDNQPQHF; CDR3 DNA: TGCAGTGGTAAACAGGGTGATAATCAGCCCCAGCATTTT
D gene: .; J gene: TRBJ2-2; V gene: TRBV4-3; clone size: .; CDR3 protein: CASSVRGAGTGELFF; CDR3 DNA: TGCGCCAGCAGCGTCCGGGGAGCCGGCACCGGGGAGCTGTTTTTT
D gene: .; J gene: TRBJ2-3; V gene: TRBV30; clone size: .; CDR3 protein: CAWRKGDTQYF; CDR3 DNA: TGTGCCTGGAGGAAAGGCGATACGCAGTATTTT
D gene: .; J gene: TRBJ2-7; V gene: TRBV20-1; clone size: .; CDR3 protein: CSARDFRYEQYF; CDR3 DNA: TGCAGTGCTAGAGACTTCCGCTACGAGCAGTACTTC
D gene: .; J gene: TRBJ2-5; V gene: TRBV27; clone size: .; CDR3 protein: CASSFRRMGGETQYF; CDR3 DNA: TGTGCCAGCAGTTTTCGCAGGATGGGAGGAGAGACCCAGTACTTC
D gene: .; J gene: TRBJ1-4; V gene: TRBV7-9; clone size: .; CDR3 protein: CASSLGKGKSNEKLFF; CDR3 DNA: TGTGCCAGCAGCCTTGGTAAGGGGAAGAGTAATGAAAAACTGTTTTTT
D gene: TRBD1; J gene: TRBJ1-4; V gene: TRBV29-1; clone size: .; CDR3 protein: CSAGPGGEKLFF; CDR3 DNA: TGCAGCGCCGGTCCAGGGGGTGAAAAACTGTTTTTT
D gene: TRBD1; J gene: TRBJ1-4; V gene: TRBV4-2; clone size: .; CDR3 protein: CASSRGQGPEKLFF; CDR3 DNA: TGTGCCAGCAGCCGGGGACAGGGTCCTGAAAAACTGTTTTTT
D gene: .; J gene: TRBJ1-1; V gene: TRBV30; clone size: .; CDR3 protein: CAWRAGTLDTEAFF; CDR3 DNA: TGTGCCTGGAGAGCCGGGACCCTTGACACTGAAGCTTTCTTT
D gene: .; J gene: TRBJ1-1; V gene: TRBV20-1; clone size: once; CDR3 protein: CSAPPLGGNTEAFF; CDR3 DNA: TGCAGTGCGCCACCTTTGGGGGGGAACACTGAAGCTTTCTTT
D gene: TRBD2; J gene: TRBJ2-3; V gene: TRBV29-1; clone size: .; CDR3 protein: CSARAGSPDTQYF; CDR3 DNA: TGCAGCGCCAGAGCGGGGTCCCCAGATACGCAGTATTTT
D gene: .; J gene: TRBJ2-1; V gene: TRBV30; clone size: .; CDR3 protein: CASSRGTYNEQFF; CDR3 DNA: TGTGCCTCCTCCAGGGGTACCTACAATGAGCAGTTCTTC
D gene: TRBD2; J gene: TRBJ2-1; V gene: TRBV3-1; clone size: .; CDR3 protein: CASSQILGTIYNEQFF; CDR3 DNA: TGTGCCAGCAGCCAGATCCTCGGGACTATCTACAATGAGCAGTTCTTC
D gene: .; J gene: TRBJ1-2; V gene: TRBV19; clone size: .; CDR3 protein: CASSPPERVRQGGYTF; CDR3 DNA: TGTGCCAGTAGTCCACCGGAGAGGGTGAGGCAAGGTGGCTACACCTTC
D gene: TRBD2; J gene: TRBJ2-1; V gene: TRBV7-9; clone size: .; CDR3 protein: CASSSGSTYNEQFF; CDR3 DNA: TGTGCCAGCAGTAGCGGGAGTACCTACAATGAGCAGTTCTTC
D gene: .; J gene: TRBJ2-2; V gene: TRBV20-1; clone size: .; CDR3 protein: CSASWGLVPGELFF; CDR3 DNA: TGCAGTGCTAGTTGGGGCTTGGTGCCCGGGGAGCTGTTTTTT
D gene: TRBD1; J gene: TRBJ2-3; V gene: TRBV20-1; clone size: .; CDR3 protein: CSARDLGLDRGGADTQYF; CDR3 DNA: TGCAGTGCTAGAGATCTCGGGTTGGACAGGGGAGGTGCAGATACGCAGTATTTT
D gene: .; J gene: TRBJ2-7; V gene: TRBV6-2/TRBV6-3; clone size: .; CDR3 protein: CASKEGTVAYEQYF; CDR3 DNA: TGTGCCAGCAAGGAAGGGACGGTAGCCTACGAGCAGTACTTC
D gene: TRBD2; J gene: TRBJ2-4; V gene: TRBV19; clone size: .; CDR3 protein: CASSNPGLAVGAKNIQYF; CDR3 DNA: TGTGCCAGTAGCAACCCGGGACTAGCGGTGGGAGCCAAAAACATTCAGTACTTC
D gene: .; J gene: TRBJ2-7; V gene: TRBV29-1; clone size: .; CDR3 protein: CSVVTTYEQYF; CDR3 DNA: TGCAGCGTTGTGACTACCTACGAGCAGTACTTC
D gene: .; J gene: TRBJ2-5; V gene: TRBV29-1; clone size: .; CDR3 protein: CSVSLQETQYF; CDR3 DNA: TGCAGCGTTTCCCTGCAAGAGACCCAGTACTTC
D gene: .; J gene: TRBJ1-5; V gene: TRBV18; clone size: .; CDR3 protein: CASSPLFEGQGNQPQHF; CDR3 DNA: TGTGCCAGCTCACCTTTATTCGAGGGGCAGGGTAATCAGCCCCAGCATTTT